This TCR beta chain was identified in a study of cytotoxic CD8 clonotypes in ibrutinib-treated CLL. Points from the study as a whole: On treatment, the uncommon public clonotypes contracted or remained stable.

The assay was immunoSEQ multiplex PCR, and TCRdb's table has in-frame clones only and misses some. Here the sample spans about 140,000 clones, approximately 90% being singletons. Germline values: CDR1 ENHRY, CDR2 SYGVKD. The CDR3 sequence is 14 residues long. V lost 5 bases, J lost 5 bases, and 13 bases lay in between. Details on this clone: Its antigen is not known.

The clonotype comes from a human donor with chronic lymphocytic leukemia. This chain uses TRBV10-3 with TRBJ1-5; a possible D gene is TRBD1 (5 bases). The material was PBMCs, obtained after 12 months of ibrutinib treatment. CDR3: CAISHGQKDQPQHF. CDR3 sequence (DNA): TGTGCCATCAGTCACGGACAAAAAGATCAGCCCCAGCATTTT.